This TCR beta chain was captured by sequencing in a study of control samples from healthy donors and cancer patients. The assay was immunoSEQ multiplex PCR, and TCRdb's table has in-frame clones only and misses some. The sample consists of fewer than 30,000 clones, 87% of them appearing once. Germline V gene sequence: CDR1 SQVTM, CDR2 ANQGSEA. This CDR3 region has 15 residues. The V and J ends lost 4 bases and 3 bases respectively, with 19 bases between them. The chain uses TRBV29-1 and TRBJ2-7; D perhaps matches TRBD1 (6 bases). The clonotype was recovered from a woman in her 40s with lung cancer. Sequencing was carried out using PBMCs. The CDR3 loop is CSVVDPLDSLYEQYF. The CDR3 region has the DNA TGCAGCGTTGTGGACCCTTTGGACAGTCTCTACGAGCAGTACTTC.